The 17 T cell receptor beta chains reported below all come from one sample, sequenced in a study of cytomegalovirus exposure and HLA in healthy donors. Some clones are missing from TCRdb's copy, which holds only in-frame ones; the method was immunoSEQ multiplex PCR. The data hold 80,000 to 90,000 clones, with 96% observed a single time. The sample consisted of PBMCs. These receptors came from a man younger than 35 in good health and CMV-seronegative.

This chain links TRBV4-1 with TRBJ2-7; tentative D call: TRBD1 (7 bases). V dropped 4 bases and J dropped 4 bases, with 17 bases sitting between them. The CDR3 totals 15 residues. The germline gives CDR1 MGHRA, CDR2 YSYEKL. The CDR3 is CASSLRQGGGYEQYF. The CDR3 nucleotides are TGCGCCAGCAGCCTTCGACAGGGAGGAGGTTACGAGCAGTACTTC.

In this sample, this clone turned up once. This chain joins TRBV5-1 and TRBJ2-4; TRBD1 might be the D (5 bases). Trimming stripped 6 bases from V and 3 bases from J, with 16 bases between. The CDR3 is 15 amino acids. Germline loops: CDR1 SGHRS, CDR2 YFSETQ. This CDR3 is CASKQDGSVKNIQYF. CDR3 bases: TGCGCCAGCAAACAGGATGGTTCAGTCAAAAACATTCAGTACTTC.

V gene TRBV9 combines with J gene TRBJ1-4; the match to TRBD1 covers 7 bases. The CDR3 is made up of 15 amino acids. From germline, CDR1 is SGDLS and CDR2 YYNGEE. Trimming cost V 3 bases and J 7 bases; bases outside gene matches: 9. CDR3 in DNA: TGTGCCAGCAGCGAAAGACAGGGTGGGGCTGAAAAACTGTTTTTT. Encoded protein: CASSERQGGAEKLFF.

This chain joins TRBV9 and TRBJ1-2; 7 bases align to TRBD1. The trim removed 3 bases at V and 4 bases at J, leaving 6 bases unmatched. The V gene's germline CDR1 is SGDLS and CDR2 YYNGEE. The CDR3 has 14 amino acids. The CDR3 region is CASSAYRGIYGYTF. CDR3 coding DNA: TGTGCCAGCAGCGCCTACAGGGGTATCTATGGCTACACCTTC.

This clone was detected once. The chain couples TRBV19 to TRBJ2-7; 8 bases match TRBD1. The CDR3 is 15 residues long. Germline assignment: CDR1 LNHDA and CDR2 SQIVND (reference sequence). Trimming at V came to 7 bases and at J to 3 bases, leaving 11 bases not matched to a gene. The CDR3 DNA sequence: TGTGCCAGTATTTTGGAAAGGACAGGGTACTACGAGCAGTACTTC. This translates into CASILERTGYYEQYF.

V usage is TRBV5-6 and J usage is TRBJ1-2; no firm D call. This CDR3 comprises 14 residues. V was cut by 0 bases and J by 4 bases, with 10 bases left in between. Germline CDR1 and CDR2: SGHDT and YYEEEE. CDR3 bases: TGTGCCAGCAGCTTGGTACGTAGCATCTATGGCTACACCTTC. This gives the protein CASSLVRSIYGYTF.

The CDR3 reads CASSGTGGLPETQYF. For the CDR3, the DNA is TGTGCCAGCAGCGGGACAGGGGGACTTCCAGAGACCCAGTACTTC. This chain links TRBV6-5 with TRBJ2-5; TRBD1 agrees at 11 bases. J lost 4 bases, V lost 6 bases, and 7 bases had no gene match. Germline CDR1 and CDR2: MNHEY and SVGAGI. This CDR3 has 15 amino acids.

The count of this clone is one. The gene calls are TRBV6-1 and TRBJ1-2; 11 nucleotides align to TRBD1. V shed 2 bases and J 6 bases; nucleotides not matched to a gene: 5. CDR1 MNHNS and CDR2 SASEGT come from the germline V gene. The CDR3 covers 15 residues. The CDR3 DNA reads TGTGCCAGCAGTGAATTGGGACAGGGGGATAATGGCTACACCTTC. Protein sequence: CASSELGQGDNGYTF.

The chain is built from TRBV19 and TRBJ2-1, with D possibly being TRBD2 (6 bases). Trimming shortened V by 3 bases and J by 0 bases, and 15 bases separated the two germline ends. Germline values: CDR1 LNHDA, CDR2 SQIVND (reference sequence). The CDR3 totals 17 residues. The CDR3 reads CASSITELAVSYNEQFF. Written as DNA, the CDR3 is TGTGCCAGTAGTATTACGGAGTTAGCGGTCTCCTACAATGAGCAGTTCTTC.

This chain connects TRBV13 to TRBJ2-6; 7 bases are a match to TRBD1. The ends lost 5 bases at V and 2 bases at J; junction bases unmatched: 3. Germline V gives CDR1 PRHDT, CDR2 FYEKMQ (reference sequence). The CDR3 loop spans 15 amino acids. CDR3 DNA: TGTGCCAGCAGCAACAGGGGAGCTGGGGCCAACGTCCTGACTTTC. Translated, it gives CASSNRGAGANVLTF.

This chain links TRBV6-5 with TRBJ1-5; D remains ambiguous. The V gene lost 0 bases and the J gene lost 6 bases, with 9 bases spanning the gap. The CDR3 loop spans 14 amino acids. Germline V gene data show CDR1 as MNHEY and CDR2 as SVGAGI. The CDR3 is CASSYSRDGQPQHF. DNA for the CDR3: TGTGCCAGCAGTTACTCGAGGGATGGTCAGCCCCAGCATTTT.

This sequence joins TRBV10-1 and TRBJ2-1; TRBD2 matches at 9 bases. The CDR3 is made up of 19 amino acids. Per germline, CDR1 WNHNN and CDR2 SYGVQD (reference sequence). The J segment lost 2 bases and the V segment lost 0 bases, leaving 11 bases of the junction unmatched. CDR3 bases: TGCGCCAGCAGTGAGTCGATGGGGGTAGCGGGAGTCCCCTACAATGAGCAGTTCTTC. Encoded protein: CASSESMGVAGVPYNEQFF.

The chain links TRBV5-8 to TRBJ2-7; perhaps TRBD2 as D (7 bases). Germline V gene sequence: CDR1 SGHTS, CDR2 YDEGEE. The CDR3 is 19 residues long. The V gene lost 1 base and the J gene lost 4 bases, with 27 bases spanning the gap. The CDR3 coding sequence is TGTGCCAGCAGCTTGCAGGCCCTCCTTGGGGAGGGGGGAAGATACGAGCAGTACGTC. This translates into CASSLQALLGEGGRYEQYV.

This CDR3 reads CASSLEGGLGEQFF. For the CDR3, the DNA is TGCGCCAGCAGCTTGGAGGGCGGGCTCGGAGAGCAGTTCTTC. The genes are TRBV5-1 and TRBJ2-1; a possible D gene is TRBD2 (5 bases). V was cut by 0 bases and J by 10 bases, with 14 bases left in between. The CDR3 consists of 14 residues. CDR1 and CDR2 from the germline V gene are SGHRS and YFSETQ. Full variable domain (outside the CDR3, taken from reference TRBV5-1 and TRBJ2-1): KAGVTQTPRYLIKTRGQQVTLSCSPISGHRSVSWYQQTPGQGLQFLFEYFSETQRNKGNFPGRFSGRQFSNSRSEMNVSTLELGDSALYLCASSLEGGLGEQFFGPGTRLTVL.

This rearrangement joins TRBV9 to TRBJ2-1; the D gene is possibly TRBD1 (7 bases). This CDR3 contains 15 residues. Between the trimmed V and J ends, which lost 4 bases and 7 bases, there was a span of 18 bases. Germline-derived CDR1 and CDR2 are SGDLS and YYNGEE. CDR3 in DNA: TGTGCCAGCAGCCGGTCGGAGGGACAGAAGAATGAGCAGTTCTTC. Its protein product is CASSRSEGQKNEQFF.

The CDR3 is CASSLGGLKSNTEAFF. CDR3 sequence (DNA): TGTGCCAGCAGTTTGGGGGGATTGAAATCGAACACTGAAGCTTTCTTT. The rearrangement links TRBV28 to TRBJ1-1; a possible D gene is TRBD1 (5 bases). CDR1 and CDR2 (germline): MDHEN, SYDVKM. Trimming cost V 3 bases and J 1 base, with 15 bases left between them. The CDR3 loop spans 16 amino acids.

The chain combines TRBV27 with TRBJ2-1; 9 positions agree with TRBD2. Germline loops: CDR1 MNHEY, CDR2 SMNVEV (reference sequence). With V trimmed by 9 bases and J by 2 bases, 14 bases remained unmatched. This CDR3 has 17 amino acids. This CDR3 reads CASRGFASGTTYNEQFF. CDR3 coding DNA: TGTGCCAGTAGGGGGTTTGCTAGCGGGACTACCTACAATGAGCAGTTCTTC.